Following are 26 T cell receptor beta chains from one sample sequenced in a study of T cell clonotyping in hematopoietic cell transplantation. Repertoires were generated with immunoSEQ multiplex PCR, while TCRdb's copy carries only in-frame clones and drops some. This sample has approximately 9,000 clones, with 84% found just once. The sample in question was PBMCs, obtained at the time of graft-versus-host disease after allogeneic stem cell transplant. The receptor set was obtained from a male patient aged 60 to 75 who had an allogeneic stem cell transplant from an unrelated donor, so the T cells may come from the graft donor. Some clones in this sample may be carry-over from other donors' samples.

This chain uses TRBV7-2 with TRBJ1-5, with D tentatively TRBD1 (5 bases). With 2 bases removed from V and 7 bases from J, the gap between germline ends came to 18 bases. Germline-derived CDR1 and CDR2 are SGHTA and FQGNSA. There are 16 residues in the CDR3. CDR3 region: CASSLSAQGSRQPQHF. Here the CDR3 DNA reads TGTGCCAGCAGCTTAAGCGCGCAGGGTTCACGACAGCCCCAGCATTTT. Full variable domain (remainder filled in from reference TRBV7-2 and TRBJ1-5): GAGVSQSPSNKVTEKGKDVELRCDPISGHTALYWYRQSLGQGLEFLIYFQGNSAPDKSGLPSDRFSAERTGGSVSTLTIQRTQQEDSAVYLCASSLSAQGSRQPQHFGDGTRLSIL.

The chain is built from TRBV29-1 and TRBJ2-7, with D hard to call. The CDR3 runs to 12 residues. V gave up 3 bases and J gave up 0 bases, with 6 bases separating them. Germline CDR1 is SQVTM and CDR2 is ANQGSEA. The CDR3 is CSVEESSYEQYF. For the CDR3, the DNA is TGCAGCGTTGAGGAGAGCTCCTACGAGCAGTACTTC.

The chain couples TRBV7-9 to TRBJ1-1; 10 bases are shared with TRBD1. V lost 3 bases and J lost 3; bases outside the gene matches: 10. The CDR3 is 17 amino acids. Germline CDR1 reads SEHNR; CDR2 reads FQNEAQ (reference sequence). The CDR3 spells CASSLDRGNRHDTEAFF. DNA of the CDR3: TGTGCCAGCAGCTTGGACAGGGGGAATAGACACGACACTGAAGCTTTCTTT.

This clone was picked up one time. The chain has TRBV29-1 and TRBJ1-2; unclear D gene. Germline V lookup: CDR1 SQVTM, CDR2 ANQGSEA. This CDR3 has 12 residues. V shed 7 bases and J shed 3 bases, with 12 bases lying between them. CDR3 nucleotides: TGCAGCGCTGAGGAAGGGTACTATGGCTACACCTTC. Translated, it gives CSAEEGYYGYTF.

The CDR3 DNA reads as TGTGCTAGTGCTCCGGGACAGGGATTTTATAATTCACCCCTCCACTTT. Its translation: CASAPGQGFYNSPLHF. J is TRBJ1-6 and V is TRBV12-5; 9 nucleotides align to TRBD1. CDR1 and CDR2 from the germline V gene are LGHNT and FRNRAP. V was clipped by 7 bases and J by 4 bases; unmatched bases: 8. This CDR3 is 16 amino acids long. Variable domain in full (rest from reference TRBV12-5 and TRBJ1-6): DARVTQTPRHKVTEMGQEVTMRCQPILGHNTVFWYRQTMMQGLELLAYFRNRAPLDDSGMPKDRFSAEMPDATLATLKIQPSEPRDSAVYFCASAPGQGFYNSPLHFGNGTRLTVT.

The chain couples TRBV6-5 to TRBJ1-1; no definite D call. The V end was cut by 5 bases, the J end by 0 bases, with 7 bases between. The CDR3 loop spans 13 amino acids. Per the germline V gene, CDR1 is MNHEY and CDR2 is SVGAGI. The CDR3 is CASSRAMNTEAFF. The CDR3 coding sequence is TGTGCCAGCAGTCGGGCCATGAACACTGAAGCTTTCTTT.

This chain connects TRBV6-5 to TRBJ2-7; TRBD1 aligns across 9 bases. This CDR3 region has 14 residues. CDR1 MNHEY and CDR2 SVGAGI come from the germline V gene. The trim removed 6 bases at V and 6 bases at J, leaving 9 bases unmatched. The CDR3 nucleotides read TGTGCCAGCAGGCCGGGACAGGGTGTTCGCGAGCAGTACTTC. Translating gives CASRPGQGVREQYF.

This clone was picked up one time. The chain carries TRBV7-8 and TRBJ2-5, with TRBD1 identical over 10 bases. The CDR3 totals 16 residues. V was pared by 5 bases and J by 5 bases, with 11 bases of the junction left unmatched. CDR1 and CDR2 from the germline V gene are SGHVS and FQNEAQ. The chain's CDR3 is CASSPVWGQGSETQYF. In DNA form, the CDR3 reads TGTGCCAGCAGCCCTGTCTGGGGACAGGGGAGCGAGACCCAGTACTTC.

The table lists this clone with a count of one. The chain joins TRBV2 to TRBJ2-5; no clear D. From germline, CDR1 is SNHLY and CDR2 FYNNEI. The V and J ends lost 6 bases and 2 bases respectively, with 10 bases between them. The CDR3 contains 13 residues. The CDR3 reads CASSQNRQETQYF. CDR3 sequence (DNA): TGTGCCAGCAGCCAGAACAGACAAGAGACCCAGTACTTC.

CDR3 loop: CSAMYVAEAFF. In DNA form, the CDR3 reads TGCAGTGCTATGTACGTCGCGGAAGCTTTCTTT. V usage is TRBV20-1 and J usage is TRBJ1-1; no reliable D call. The germline V and J ends were trimmed by 4 bases and 8 bases, with 11 bases remaining between them. CDR3 length equals 11 residues. Germline values: CDR1 DFQATT, CDR2 SNEGSKA (reference sequence).

This clone was observed a single time. For the CDR3, the DNA is TGTGCCAGCAGCTTAGGGTCCGGCAGGGGAGGGTACAATGAGCAGTTCTTC. Its translation is CASSLGSGRGGYNEQFF. This chain joins TRBV11-3 and TRBJ2-1; perhaps TRBD2 as D (7 bases). V was shortened by 1 base and J by 4 bases, with 17 bases between the two germline ends. CDR1 is SGHNT and CDR2 is YENEEA in the germline V gene. This CDR3 spans 17 amino acids.

The chain recombines TRBV10-3 with TRBJ1-2; perhaps TRBD1 as D (6 bases). The CDR3 totals 16 residues. The germline gives CDR1 ENHRY, CDR2 SYGVKD. V was cut by 6 bases and J by 1 base, with 18 bases left in between. Here the CDR3 reads CAIRTTDRQLNYGYTF. For the CDR3, the DNA is TGTGCCATCAGGACCACCGACAGGCAACTTAACTATGGCTACACCTTC.

A note on this clone: The junction and the germline gene differ at one end; a read error may be behind it. CDR3 amino acids: CASSLGPSYEQYF. For the CDR3, the DNA is TGTGCTAGCAGCTTAGGCCCTTCCTACGAGCAGTACTTC. The V gene is TRBV7-7, the J gene TRBJ2-7; D gene unclear. The CDR3 runs 13 residues. Germline V lookup: CDR1 SSHAT, CDR2 FNYEAQ (reference sequence).

This sequence joins TRBV4-2 and TRBJ1-2, with 7 bases identical to TRBD1. From germline, CDR1 is LGHNA and CDR2 YNFKEQ. The CDR3 has 16 amino acids. The V segment lost 2 bases and the J segment 8 bases; nucleotides outside the gene matches: 14. The CDR3 reads CASSQRPLRTGGGYTF. The DNA for the CDR3 is TGTGCCAGCAGCCAAAGACCCCTCCGGACAGGTGGGGGCTACACCTTC.

V usage is TRBV7-8 and J usage is TRBJ1-2; maybe TRBD1 (5 bases). The ends were cut back, 1 base at V and 7 bases at J, with 19 bases in the middle. The CDR3 runs 16 residues. Per the germline V gene, CDR1 is SGHVS and CDR2 is FQNEAQ. The CDR3 nucleotides are TGTGCCAGCAGCTTAGACCCCGGGCAGGGTATTGGTGGCTACACCTTC. Protein product: CASSLDPGQGIGGYTF.

The chain recombines TRBV4-3 with TRBJ1-4, with D perhaps TRBD1 (5 bases). CDR3 size: 16 residues. Per the germline V gene, CDR1 is LGHNA and CDR2 is YSLEER. V shed 5 bases and J shed 6 bases, with 19 bases lying between them. The CDR3 reads CASSSMWGGSYEKLFF. The CDR3 DNA reads TGCGCCAGCAGCTCAATGTGGGGGGGGTCGTATGAAAAACTGTTTTTT.

This clone has only one observation. V usage is TRBV27 and J usage is TRBJ2-1; D might be TRBD1 (6 bases). V lost 6 bases to trimming and J lost 1 base, with 10 bases between them. Germline loops: CDR1 MNHEY, CDR2 SMNVEV (reference sequence). The CDR3 is made up of 14 amino acids. The CDR3 DNA reads as TGTGCCAGCAGGGCAGGGGATTCCTACAATGAGCAGTTCTTC. Protein sequence: CASRAGDSYNEQFF.

A few counts support this clone. The CDR3 region is CASSLQGDDDTEAFF. CDR3 nucleotide sequence: TGCGCCAGCAGCTTACAGGGGGATGATGACACTGAAGCTTTCTTT. The J gene is TRBJ1-1, the V gene TRBV5-1; 8 positions match TRBD1. With 2 bases clipped from V and 3 bases from J, the junction kept 6 bases outside the gene matches. CDR1 and CDR2 from the germline V gene are SGHRS and YFSETQ. The CDR3 is made up of 15 amino acids.

V gene TRBV19 combines with J gene TRBJ1-2; 7 bases are shared with TRBD1. There are 15 residues in the CDR3. Germline V CDR1 and CDR2: LNHDA, SQIVND (reference sequence). Trimming took 0 bases from V and 6 from J; bases not matched to a gene: 7. In DNA, the CDR3 is TGTGCCAGTAGTATAGATCCCCAGGGGACAGATGGCTACACCTTC. Protein: CASSIDPQGTDGYTF. The whole variable domain, remainder taken from reference TRBV19 and TRBJ1-2, is DGGITQSPKYLFRKEGQNVTLSCEQNLNHDAMYWYRQDPGQGLRLIYYSQIVNDFQKGDIAEGYSVSREKKESFPLTVTSAQKNPTAFYLCASSIDPQGTDGYTFGSGTRLTVV.

The chain joins TRBV13 to TRBJ2-7, with 8 bases matching TRBD2. J lost 2 bases, V lost 0 bases, and 6 bases had no gene match. The length of the CDR3 is 16 residues. Looked up from germline, CDR1 is PRHDT and CDR2 is FYEKMQ (reference sequence). The CDR3 nucleotides read TGTGCCAGCAGCTTAGGCGGAAGCGGGGGCACCTACGAGCAGTACTTC. Its protein product is CASSLGGSGGTYEQYF.

This clone is medium-sized (0.01 to 0.1%). The rearrangement joins TRBV11-1 to TRBJ1-1, with D perhaps TRBD1 (5 bases). V gave up 11 bases and J gave up 2 bases, with 12 bases separating them. Germline CDR1 and CDR2: SGHAT and FQDESV (reference sequence). The CDR3 has 12 amino acids. This CDR3 is CARGWGNTEAFF. The CDR3 DNA is TGTGCCCGGGGGTGGGGAAACACTGAAGCTTTCTTT.

The chain employs TRBV4-3 and TRBJ2-1; the D is unclear. This CDR3 is 15 amino acids long. V shed 0 bases and J shed 10 bases, with 16 bases lying between them. Germline CDR1 reads LGHNA; CDR2 reads YSLEER. CDR3 protein: CASSQDQVEFNEQFF. The CDR3 bases are TGCGCCAGCAGCCAAGATCAGGTCGAGTTCAACGAGCAGTTCTTC.

V gene TRBV6-5 combines with J gene TRBJ2-3, with a weak D call TRBD2 (6 bases). Trimming removed 2 bases from V and 1 base from J, with 13 bases in between. CDR3 length: 16 residues. CDR1 and CDR2 (germline): MNHEY, SVGAGI. The CDR3 here is CASSYGGGLRTDTQYF. CDR3 DNA sequence: TGTGCCAGCAGTTACGGTGGGGGGTTACGCACAGATACGCAGTATTTT.

The chain recombines TRBV19 with TRBJ1-3; D may be TRBD1 (6 bases). CDR1 LNHDA and CDR2 SQIVND come from the germline V gene (reference sequence). Trimming left V 7 bases short and J 0 bases short, with 10 bases between. This CDR3 is built from 14 residues. CDR3 nucleotides: TGTGCCAGTAACCAGGACAGCTCTGGAAACACCATATATTTT. As protein: CASNQDSSGNTIYF.

The sample holds one count of this clone. The chain has TRBV6-1 and TRBJ2-7; 7 bases line up with TRBD1. The CDR3 sequence is 11 residues long. The germline CDR1 and CDR2 sequences are MNHNS and SASEGT. Trimming at V came to 6 bases and at J to 10 bases, leaving 6 bases not matched to a gene. DNA of the CDR3: TGTGCCAGCAGCATTACAGGGGACCAGTACTTC. Encoded protein: CASSITGDQYF.

The rearrangement joins TRBV2 to TRBJ2-6; no reliable D call. The CDR3 runs 14 residues. Trimming pared 8 bases from V and 1 base from J, leaving 9 bases between. CDR1 is SNHLY, CDR2 FYNNEI, per germline. As DNA, the CDR3 is TGTGCCAGCTCCGACATTTCTGGGGCCAACGTCCTGACTTTC. This encodes CASSDISGANVLTF.